The following is a TCR beta chain sequence with its context. At one boundary the junction diverges from the germline segment, which might be a read error. This sample is part of a study of blood T cell repertoires in COVID-19. Study background: Sample material is recorded as cDNA or gDNA derived from T cells, B-cell-depleted T cells, or PBMCs.

The CDR3 length is 12 residues. Germline CDR1 and CDR2: SEHNR and FQNEAQ (reference sequence). As handled by the study authors: Nucleated cell counts were estimated from reference gene primer amplification. Sequencing was performed with immunoSEQ multiplex PCR; in TCRdb, only in-frame clones are kept and a portion is missing. Clone size and the V and J calls come from that table; the DNA yielded D and trimming. The sample carries approximately 60,000 clones, roughly 80% recorded once. The sample comprised peripheral blood. The chain links TRBV7-9 to TRBJ2-7; 9 bases are a match to TRBD1. The clonotype comes from a man in his 60s with acute or convalescent COVID-19. The CDR3 nucleotides read TGTGCCAGCAGCTTTGGAGGGGACAGGGATTATTTC. Translated: CASSFGGDRDYF.